In this sample, the clone carrying this T cell receptor beta chain turned up many times. Its target is unknown. Germline-derived CDR1 and CDR2 are WSHSY and SAAADI. V was pared by 2 bases and J by 5 bases, with 12 bases between. The CDR3 extends over 14 amino acids. 5'RACE generated cDNA with 10-nucleotide random UMIs. Every sequencing run generated over 190 million TCR-beta sequences from 15-18 subjects. Using its own MiXCR run on the 5' RACE reads, TCRdb lists one record per CDR3 protein. The table shows 85,000 to 100,000 distinct CDR3 sequences, with 3.5% to 4% occurring only once. These data come from a study of neurological immune-mediated disorders. General study points: The multiple sclerosis repertoire cluster was associated with no clinical or MRI feature. Phylogenetic grouping put 18 of 34 multiple sclerosis patients' repertoires into one related-CDR3 cluster, a possible signature.

This receptor was identified in a woman aged 18-29 years with multiple sclerosis. The material sequenced was PBMCs. The chain has TRBV10-2 and TRBJ1-2; D is possibly TRBD1 (6 bases). CDR3 in DNA: TGCGCCAGCAGTGAGGGAGGGGGGGAGTATGGCTACACCTTC. It is translated as CASSEGGGEYGYTF.